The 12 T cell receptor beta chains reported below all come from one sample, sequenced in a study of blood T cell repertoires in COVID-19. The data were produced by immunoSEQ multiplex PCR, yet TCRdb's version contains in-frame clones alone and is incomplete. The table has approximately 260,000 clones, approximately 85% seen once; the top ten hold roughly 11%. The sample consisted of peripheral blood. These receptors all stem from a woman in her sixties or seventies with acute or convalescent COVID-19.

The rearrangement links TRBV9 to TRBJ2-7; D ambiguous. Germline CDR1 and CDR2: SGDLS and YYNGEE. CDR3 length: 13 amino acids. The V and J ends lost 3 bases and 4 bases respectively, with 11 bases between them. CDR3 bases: TGTGCCAGCAGCGAGGAGTTGAGATACGAGCAGTACTTC. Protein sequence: CASSEELRYEQYF.

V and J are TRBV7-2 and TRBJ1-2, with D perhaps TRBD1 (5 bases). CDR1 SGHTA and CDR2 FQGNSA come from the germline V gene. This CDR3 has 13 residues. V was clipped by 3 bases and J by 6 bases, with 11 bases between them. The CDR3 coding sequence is TGTGCCAGCAGCTTTGGGGCAGGGAATGGCTACACCTTC. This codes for CASSFGAGNGYTF.

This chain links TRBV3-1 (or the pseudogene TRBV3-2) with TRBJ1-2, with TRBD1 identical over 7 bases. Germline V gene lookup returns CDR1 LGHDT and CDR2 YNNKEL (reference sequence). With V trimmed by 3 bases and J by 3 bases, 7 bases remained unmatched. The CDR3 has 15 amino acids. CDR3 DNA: TGTGCCAGCAGCCACAGGGGGGTACTGTACTATGGCTACACCTTC. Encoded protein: CASSHRGVLYYGYTF.

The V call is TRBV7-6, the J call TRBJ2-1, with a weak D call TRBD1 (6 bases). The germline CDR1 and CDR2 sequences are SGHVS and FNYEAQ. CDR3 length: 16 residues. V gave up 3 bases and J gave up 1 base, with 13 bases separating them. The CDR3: CASSLGADISYNEQFF. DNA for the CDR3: TGTGCCAGCAGCTTGGGGGCTGATATTTCCTACAATGAGCAGTTCTTC.

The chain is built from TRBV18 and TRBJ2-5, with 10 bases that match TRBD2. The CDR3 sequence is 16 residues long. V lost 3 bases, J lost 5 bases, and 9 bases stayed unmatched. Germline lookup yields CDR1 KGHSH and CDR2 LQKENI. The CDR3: CASSPLSGGAQETQYF. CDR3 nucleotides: TGTGCCAGCTCACCCCTGAGCGGGGGGGCCCAGGAGACCCAGTACTTC.

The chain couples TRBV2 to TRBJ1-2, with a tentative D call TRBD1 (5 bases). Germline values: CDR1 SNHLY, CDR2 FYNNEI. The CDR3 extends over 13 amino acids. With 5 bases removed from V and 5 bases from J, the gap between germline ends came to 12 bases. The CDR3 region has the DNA TGTGCCAGCAGTCAGGACACCGGATATGGCTACACCTTC. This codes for CASSQDTGYGYTF.

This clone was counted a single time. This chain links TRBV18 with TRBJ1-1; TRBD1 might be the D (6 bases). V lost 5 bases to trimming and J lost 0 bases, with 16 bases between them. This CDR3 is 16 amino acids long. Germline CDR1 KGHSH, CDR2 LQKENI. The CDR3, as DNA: TGTGCCAGCTCATCGCTAATACAGGGCCTGAACACTGAAGCTTTCTTT. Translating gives CASSSLIQGLNTEAFF.

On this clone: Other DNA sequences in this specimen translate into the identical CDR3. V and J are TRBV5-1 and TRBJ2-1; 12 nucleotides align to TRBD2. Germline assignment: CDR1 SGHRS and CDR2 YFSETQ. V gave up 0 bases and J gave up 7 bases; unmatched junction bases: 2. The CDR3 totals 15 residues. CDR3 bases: TGCGCCAGCAGCTTGGCTCTAGCGGGGGGGAATGAGCAGTTCTTC. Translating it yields CASSLALAGGNEQFF.

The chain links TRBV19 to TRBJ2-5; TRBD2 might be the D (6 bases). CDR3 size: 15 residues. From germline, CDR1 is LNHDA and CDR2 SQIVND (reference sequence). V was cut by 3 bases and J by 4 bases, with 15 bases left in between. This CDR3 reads CASSIRRRAGETQYF. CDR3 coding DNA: TGTGCCAGTAGTATCCGGCGGAGGGCGGGAGAGACCCAGTACTTC.

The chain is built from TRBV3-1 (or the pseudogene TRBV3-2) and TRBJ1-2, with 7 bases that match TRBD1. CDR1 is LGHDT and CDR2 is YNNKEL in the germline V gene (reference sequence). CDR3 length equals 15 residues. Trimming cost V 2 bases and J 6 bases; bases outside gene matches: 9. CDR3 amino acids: CASSQTTGTRHGYTF. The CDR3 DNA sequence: TGTGCCAGCAGCCAAACGACAGGGACTCGCCATGGCTACACCTTC.

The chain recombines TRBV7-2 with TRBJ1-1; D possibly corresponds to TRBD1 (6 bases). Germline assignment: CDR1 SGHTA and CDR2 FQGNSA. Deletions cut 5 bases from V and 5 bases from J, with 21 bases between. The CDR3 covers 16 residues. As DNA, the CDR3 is TGTGCCAGCAGCCCACGAACCGGACAGTGGGGGACTGAAGCTTTCTTT. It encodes CASSPRTGQWGTEAFF. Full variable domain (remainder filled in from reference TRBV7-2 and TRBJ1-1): GAGVSQSPSNKVTEKGKDVELRCDPISGHTALYWYRQSLGQGLEFLIYFQGNSAPDKSGLPSDRFSAERTGGSVSTLTIQRTQQEDSAVYLCASSPRTGQWGTEAFFGQGTRLTVV.

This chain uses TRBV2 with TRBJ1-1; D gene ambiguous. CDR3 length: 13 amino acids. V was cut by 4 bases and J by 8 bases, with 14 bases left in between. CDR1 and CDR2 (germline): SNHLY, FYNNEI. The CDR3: CASSAWYAEEAFF. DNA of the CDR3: TGTGCCAGCAGTGCTTGGTATGCCGAGGAAGCTTTCTTT.